The table lists the clone carrying this TCR beta chain with a count of one. Use of 60 Vbeta and 13 Jbeta primers characterized the PCR. Sequencing was performed with immunoSEQ multiplex PCR; in TCRdb, only in-frame clones are kept and a portion is missing. Of approximately 89,000 clones in the sample, approximately 60% are singletons; the top ten hold approximately 5.8%. This entry comes from a study of cytomegalovirus exposure and HLA in healthy donors. This CDR3 comprises 13 residues. Source material: PBMCs. The TCR originated in a woman aged 25-40 years in good health and CMV-seropositive. The rearrangement joins TRBV7-5 to TRBJ2-2; TRBD1, the D gene given by the table, was not confirmed from the DNA. TRBV7-5 counts as a pseudogene. Written as DNA, the CDR3 is TGTGTCAGAAGCTTACAAAGACAAGCTACCGGGTTTTTT. This translates into CVRSLQRQATGFF.